These 10 T cell receptor beta chains originate from one sample sequenced in a study of cytomegalovirus exposure and HLA in healthy donors. Primers included in the PCR were 60 Vbeta and 13 Jbeta primers. TCRdb keeps only in-frame clones here, not all; method: immunoSEQ multiplex PCR. The sample records 85,000 to 130,000 clones, over 70% being singletons. The sample taken for sequencing was PBMCs. The receptors were gathered from a female donor in good health and CMV-seronegative.

The chain is built from TRBV14 and TRBJ2-1; possible D gene TRBD2, 6 bases. Germline CDR1 is SGHDN and CDR2 is FVKESK. The CDR3 covers 14 residues. With 4 bases removed from V and 4 bases from J, the gap between germline ends came to 11 bases. In nucleotides, the CDR3 is TGTGCCAGCAGCCCGGGACTGTTATACAATGAGCAGTTCTTC. This translates into CASSPGLLYNEQFF.

This chain connects TRBV7-9 to TRBJ2-1; 10 bases match TRBD1. Losses at the gene ends were 3 bases for V and 5 bases for J; bases not matched to a gene: 4. The CDR3 loop spans 15 amino acids. Germline loops: CDR1 SEHNR, CDR2 FQNEAQ (reference sequence). The CDR3 DNA sequence: TGTGCCAGCAGCTTCCGGGACAGGGGACACAATGAGCAGTTCTTC. The encoded protein is CASSFRDRGHNEQFF.

The chain employs TRBV9 and TRBJ2-5, with 12 nucleotides matching TRBD2. The CDR3 is 15 residues long. Germline CDR1 SGDLS, CDR2 YYNGEE. Germline trimming cut 1 base from V and 4 bases from J; bases unmatched to any gene: 2. This chain's CDR3 is CASSVTSGRRETQYF. Here the CDR3 DNA reads TGTGCCAGCAGCGTAACTAGCGGGAGGCGAGAGACCCAGTACTTC.

The chain combines TRBV28 with TRBJ2-1; the D gene is possibly TRBD1 (5 bases). Germline V gives CDR1 MDHEN, CDR2 SYDVKM. Trimming pared 2 bases from V and 4 bases from J, leaving 15 bases between. This CDR3 region has 16 residues. The CDR3 bases are TGTGCCAGCAGTTTAAGGGGAATCAGGGATTACAATGAGCAGTTCTTC. Translating it yields CASSLRGIRDYNEQFF. Combining the CDR3 with reference TRBV28 and TRBJ2-1 gives the whole variable domain DVKVTQSSRYLVKRTGEKVFLECVQDMDHENMFWYRQDPGLGLRLIYFSYDVKMKEKGDIPEGYSVSREKKERFSLILESASTNQTSMYLCASSLRGIRDYNEQFFGPGTRLTVL.

The rearrangement links TRBV15 to TRBJ1-3; D perhaps matches TRBD1 (5 bases). Germline V gives CDR1 LNHNV, CDR2 YYDKDF (reference sequence). There are 15 residues in the CDR3. V was pared by 6 bases and J by 1 base, with 13 bases between. The CDR3 is CATSTVGGSGNTIYF. In nucleotides, the CDR3 is TGTGCCACCAGTACGGTCGGGGGATCTGGAAACACCATATATTTT.

The J gene is TRBJ1-2, the V gene TRBV5-6, with a possible D match to TRBD1 (6 bases). The V end was cut by 0 bases, the J end by 6 bases, with 9 bases between. The CDR3 is 13 residues long. Germline CDR1 SGHDT, CDR2 YYEEEE. This CDR3 reads CASSLVQGNGYTF. The CDR3 DNA is TGTGCCAGCAGCTTGGTACAGGGAAATGGCTACACCTTC.

This clone showed up just once. The V and J genes are TRBV25-1 and TRBJ1-5, with 10 bases that match TRBD1. J was trimmed by 7 bases and V by 6 bases; bases with no gene match: 9. The CDR3 is 15 residues long. The germline gives CDR1 MGHDK, CDR2 SYGVNS. CDR3 protein: CASSARGTGEQPQHF. The CDR3 DNA reads TGTGCCAGCAGCGCCCGTGGGACAGGGGAACAGCCCCAGCATTTT. The whole variable domain, remainder taken from reference TRBV25-1 and TRBJ1-5, is EADIYQTPRYLVIGTGKKITLECSQTMGHDKMYWYQQDPGMELHLIHYSYGVNSTEKGDLSSESTVSRIRTEHFPLTLESARPSHTSQYLCASSARGTGEQPQHFGDGTRLSIL.

The rearrangement links TRBV27 to TRBJ1-2; D not resolved. This CDR3 is 13 amino acids long. Germline V gene data show CDR1 as MNHEY and CDR2 as SMNVEV (reference sequence). V lost 5 bases and J lost 0, with 7 bases in between. The CDR3 reads CASSITANYGYTF. CDR3 DNA: TGTGCCAGCAGTATCACGGCTAACTATGGCTACACCTTC.

This clone was observed once. The V call is TRBV5-4, the J call TRBJ1-5; 10 bases map to TRBD1. The CDR3 extends over 15 amino acids. Trimming at V came to 3 bases and at J to 7 bases, leaving 7 bases not matched to a gene. Germline CDR1 is SGHNT and CDR2 is YYREEE (reference sequence). CDR3 sequence reads: CASSSRTGGGQPQHF. CDR3 nucleotides: TGTGCCAGCAGCTCCCGGACAGGGGGTGGGCAGCCCCAGCATTTT.

The genes are TRBV7-2 and TRBJ2-1, with 10 bases aligning to TRBD2. The CDR3 runs 15 residues. Germline CDR1 SGHTA, CDR2 FQGNSA. After removal of 5 bases from V and 5 bases from J, the junction contained 6 bases not matched to a gene. This CDR3 is CASSRGLAANNEQFF. CDR3 bases: TGTGCCAGCAGCCGTGGACTAGCGGCAAACAATGAGCAGTTCTTC.